This T cell receptor beta chain emerged from a study of human T cells and chemical hapten exposure. Each CDR3 protein gets one entry after TCRdb re-called the RACE reads with MiXCR. The profile shows under 100,000 distinct CDR3 sequences, under 14% of them singletons. Specified time point: patch test 3, about 24 weeks after DPC sensitization. This sample's treatment: therapeutic diphenylcyclopropenone sensitization with weekly scalp DPC. This clonotype was seen at least ten times. This material consisted of whole blood, taken in connection with sensitization to the hapten diphenylcyclopropenone (DPC). This clonotype was sampled from a woman between 45 and 60 years old with alopecia areata. Some clones in this sample may be carry-over from other donors' samples.

The CDR3 DNA follows: TGCAGTGCCCCCGCGGGAAGGGTGACTGAAGCTTTCTTT. Its protein product is CSAPAGRVTEAFF. The rearrangement uses TRBV20-1 and TRBJ1-1; D gene unclear. Trimming took 6 bases from V and 5 from J, leaving 16 bases between them. Germline V gives CDR1 DFQATT, CDR2 SNEGSKA (reference sequence). CDR3 length: 13 residues.